The 8 T cell receptor beta chains listed next were all sequenced from one sample in a study of T-cell reconstitution after alpha-beta-depleted transplantation in children (TCRdb year 2016). The library was produced with PCR. TCRdb records Illumina HiSeq 2500 as the sequencer. To normalize quantification of the TCRbeta repertoire, the TCR libraries were built with molecular barcoding that relied on unique molecular identifiers. Through fastp at Q25 and MiXCR, TCRdb rebuilt clones from the public reads, retaining in-frame beta chains. CDR3 protein duplicates are merged, each entry listing the most common genes and DNA. The sample table contains about 300,000 distinct CDR3 sequences; only one count was recorded for 9.5% to 13% of them. Clones ranked in the top ten supply just under 7.5% of the sample. The treatment or condition label corresponds to: allogeneic hematopoietic cell transplantation with graft depleted of TCRalphabeta T cells and CD19 B cells.

Specimen: PBMCs, collected before TCRalphabeta/CD19-depleted stem cell transplant. These receptors originate from a boy in the first two years of life with acute myeloid leukemia, due to receive a stem cell transplant.

Ten or more counts support this clonotype. The chain carries TRBV29-1 and TRBJ1-4; D is possibly TRBD1 (6 bases). Trimming left V 5 bases short and J 3 bases short, with 16 bases between. Germline V lookup: CDR1 SQVTM, CDR2 ANQGSEA. The CDR3 runs 15 residues. The CDR3 region is CSVSKGGLPNEKLFF. The CDR3, as DNA: TGCAGCGTTTCTAAGGGGGGACTCCCTAATGAAAAACTGTTTTTT.

The CDR3 DNA is TGTGCCAGCTGCCAAGGTGGATCAGGGGCTGCACCACTCTACACTGAAGCTTTCTTT. Protein sequence: CASCQGGSGAAPLYTEAFF. The chain combines TRBV12-5 with TRBJ1-1; TRBD1 might be the D (6 bases). The germline gives CDR1 LGHNT, CDR2 FRNRAP. This CDR3 comprises 19 residues.

This clonotype was observed at least ten times. This chain connects TRBV14 to TRBJ2-5; TRBD2 matches at 9 bases. The V segment lost 1 base and the J segment 0 bases; nucleotides outside the gene matches: 3. This CDR3 has 16 amino acids. CDR1 is SGHDN and CDR2 is FVKESK in the germline V gene. The CDR3 reads CASSQGLAVYQETQYF. The CDR3 nucleotides read TGTGCCAGCAGCCAAGGACTAGCGGTGTACCAAGAGACCCAGTACTTC. The whole variable domain, remainder taken from reference TRBV14 and TRBJ2-5, is EAGVTQFPSHSVIEKGQTVTLRCDPISGHDNLYWYRRVMGKEIKFLLHFVKESKQDESGMPNNRFLAERTGGTYSTLKVQPAELEDSGVYFCASSQGLAVYQETQYFGPGTRLLVL.

This clonotype was found a few times. V and J are TRBV11-2 and TRBJ2-5, with 11 bases that match TRBD1. This CDR3 comprises 16 residues. CDR1 SGHAT and CDR2 FQNNGV come from the germline V gene. V shed 1 base, J shed 6 bases, and the junction held 7 bases outside the gene matches. The CDR3 here is CASSLAGTGGVKTQYF. The CDR3 DNA sequence: TGTGCCAGCAGCTTAGCAGGGACAGGGGGAGTAAAGACCCAGTACTTC.

The rearrangement links TRBV28 to TRBJ2-7; possible D gene TRBD1, 6 bases. The V gene's germline CDR1 is MDHEN and CDR2 SYDVKM. CDR3 length: 14 amino acids. Trimming pared 1 base from V and 12 bases from J, leaving 19 bases between. The CDR3 here is CASSLLRGQKKTYF. The CDR3 DNA is TGTGCCAGCAGTTTATTGAGGGGACAAAAAAAAACGTACTTC.

The table lists this clonotype with many counts. The chain is built from TRBV7-3 and TRBJ2-1, with 8 bases matching TRBD2. The CDR3 runs to 15 residues. Looked up from germline, CDR1 is SGHTA and CDR2 is FQGTGA. V lost 6 bases and J lost 8; bases outside the gene matches: 12. The CDR3 protein is CASSPTGGPWDEQFF. The CDR3 region has the DNA TGTGCCAGCAGTCCAACGGGAGGGCCGTGGGATGAGCAGTTCTTC.

J is TRBJ2-1 and V is TRBV5-1; TRBD2 matches at 12 bases. The CDR3 runs to 16 residues. Germline assignment: CDR1 SGHRS and CDR2 YFSETQ. The V segment lost 4 bases and the J segment 3 bases; nucleotides outside the gene matches: 5. The DNA of the CDR3 is TGCGCCAGCAGCGACGGGACTAGCGGGCTCTACAATGAGCAGTTCTTC. Protein sequence: CASSDGTSGLYNEQFF.

This clonotype was detected ten times or more. The gene calls are TRBV7-9 and TRBJ2-3, with D possibly being TRBD1 or TRBD2 (6 bases each). V was clipped by 11 bases and J by 2 bases, with 11 bases between them. CDR3 length: 12 residues. Looked up from germline, CDR1 is SEHNR and CDR2 is FQNEAQ (reference sequence). CDR3 in amino acids: CASSGATDTQYF. The CDR3 region has the DNA TGTGCCTCCTCGGGGGCCACAGATACGCAGTATTTT.